This T cell receptor beta chain was identified in a study of vaccination effects on CD4 cells after COVID-19. Looking at the study overall: The two convalescent patients provided samples 16 days and one week before vaccination.

About this clone itself: The antigen remains unidentified.

TCRdb keeps only in-frame clones here, not all; method: immunoSEQ multiplex PCR. This sample has roughly 70,000 clones, with roughly 73% found just once. Expansion of antigen-specific CD4+ T cells with viral peptide pools was carried out by the ViraFEST assay before sequencing. Isolating CD4+ T cells followed approximately ten days of culture. According to PCR results, the person was infected with SARS-CoV-2 between March and December 2020. Culturing of around 2 million PBMC per well took place with around 9.4 IU/ml IL-2 and 10 ug/ml peptides. The authors replaced half the medium with IL-2 medium on days 3 and 7. The study's findings and limits: Clones of infection and vaccine origin contracted markedly late after vaccination.

The CDR3 totals 11 residues. CDR1 is MDHEN and CDR2 is SYDVKM in the germline V gene. Sample: CD4+ T cells from PBMCs cultured with HIV peptides, taken before COVID-19 vaccination. Subset specified: HIV-1 Nef peptide pool negative control/reference culture. The V and J genes are TRBV28 and TRBJ1-2; the D gene is possibly TRBD1 (5 bases). The TCR comes from a human donor who had a prior SARS-CoV-2 infection. CDR3 in amino acids: CAHQGARGYTF. The CDR3 bases are TGTGCTCACCAAGGGGCTCGGGGCTACACCTTC.